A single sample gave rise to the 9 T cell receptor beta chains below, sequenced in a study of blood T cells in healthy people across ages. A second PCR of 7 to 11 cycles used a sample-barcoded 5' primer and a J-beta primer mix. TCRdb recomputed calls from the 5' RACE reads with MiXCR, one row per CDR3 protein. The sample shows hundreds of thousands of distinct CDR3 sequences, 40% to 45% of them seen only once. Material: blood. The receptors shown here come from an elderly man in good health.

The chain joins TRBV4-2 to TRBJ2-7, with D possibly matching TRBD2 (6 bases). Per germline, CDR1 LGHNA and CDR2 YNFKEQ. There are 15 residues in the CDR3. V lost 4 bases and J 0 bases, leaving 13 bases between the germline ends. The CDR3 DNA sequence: TGTGCCAGCAGCCCCCTACGGGGGAACTCCTACGAGCAGTACTTC. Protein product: CASSPLRGNSYEQYF.

The CDR3 DNA follows: TGTGCCACCAGTGATACCGGGACTGGCGGGAGTAATACGCAGTATTTT. It encodes CATSDTGTGGSNTQYF. The rearrangement uses TRBV24-1 and TRBJ2-3; 7 bases line up with TRBD2. The V and J ends lost 3 bases and 7 bases, in that order; junction bases with no gene match: 12. Germline lookup yields CDR1 KGHDR and CDR2 SFDVKD. The CDR3 loop spans 16 amino acids.

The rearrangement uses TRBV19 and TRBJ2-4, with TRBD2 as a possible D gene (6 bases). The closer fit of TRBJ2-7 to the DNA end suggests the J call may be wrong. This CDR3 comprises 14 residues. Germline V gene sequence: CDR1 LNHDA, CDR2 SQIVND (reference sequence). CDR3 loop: CASSIQGGGYEQYF. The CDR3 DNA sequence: TGTGCCAGTAGTATACAGGGAGGAGGCTACGAGCAGTACTTC.

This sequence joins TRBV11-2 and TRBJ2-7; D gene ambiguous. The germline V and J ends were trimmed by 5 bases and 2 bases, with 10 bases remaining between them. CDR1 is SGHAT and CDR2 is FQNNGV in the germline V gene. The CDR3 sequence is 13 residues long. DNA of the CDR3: TGTGCCAGCAGCCCCGAAATGGCCTACGAGCAGTACTTC. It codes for CASSPEMAYEQYF.

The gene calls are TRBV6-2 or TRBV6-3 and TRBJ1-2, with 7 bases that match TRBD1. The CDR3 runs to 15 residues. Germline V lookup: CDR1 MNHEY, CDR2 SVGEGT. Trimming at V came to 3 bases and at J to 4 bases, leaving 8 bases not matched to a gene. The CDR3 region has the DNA TGTGCCAGCAGTTATCCGAGGGGACAGACCTATGGCTACACCTTC. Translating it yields CASSYPRGQTYGYTF.

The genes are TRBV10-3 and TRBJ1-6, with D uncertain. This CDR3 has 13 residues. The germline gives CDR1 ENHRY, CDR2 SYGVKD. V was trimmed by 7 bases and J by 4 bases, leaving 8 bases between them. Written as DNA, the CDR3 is TGTGCCATCACGGCCGAATATAATTCACCCCTCCACTTT. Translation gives CAITAEYNSPLHF.

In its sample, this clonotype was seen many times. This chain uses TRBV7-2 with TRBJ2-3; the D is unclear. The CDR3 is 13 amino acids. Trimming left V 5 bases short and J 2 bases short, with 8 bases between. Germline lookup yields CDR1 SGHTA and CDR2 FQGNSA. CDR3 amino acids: CASSGYSTDTQYF. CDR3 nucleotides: TGTGCCAGCAGCGGATACTCCACAGATACGCAGTATTTT.

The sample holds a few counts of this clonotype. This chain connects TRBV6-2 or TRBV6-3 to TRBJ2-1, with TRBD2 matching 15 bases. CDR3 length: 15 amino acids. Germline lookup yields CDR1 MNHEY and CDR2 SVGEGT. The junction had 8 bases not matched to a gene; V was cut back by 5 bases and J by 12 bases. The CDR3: CASSLMGLAGGGQFF. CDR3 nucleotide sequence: TGTGCCAGCAGTCTTATGGGACTAGCGGGAGGCGGGCAGTTCTTC.

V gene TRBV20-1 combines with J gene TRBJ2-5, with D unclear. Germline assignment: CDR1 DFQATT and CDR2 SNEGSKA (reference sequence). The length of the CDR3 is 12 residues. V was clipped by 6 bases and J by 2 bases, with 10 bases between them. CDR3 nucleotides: TGCAGTGCCCCCTGGGATCAAGAGACCCAGTACTTC. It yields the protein CSAPWDQETQYF.